This T cell receptor beta chain was captured by sequencing in a study of CD8 T cells in Susac syndrome. The RNA, roughly 0.5 to 1 ug, was put through reverse transcription using random hexamers. Amplification of TCR beta CDR3 across 54 Vbeta and 13 Jbeta was performed with immunoSEQ multiplex PCR. From the immunoSEQ multiplex PCR reads, TCRdb called clonotypes with MiXCR, one entry per CDR3 protein. Among 150,000 or so distinct CDR3 sequences listed, around 96% were seen once. Germline assignment: CDR1 KGHSH and CDR2 LQKENI. V lost 4 bases and J lost 1, with 7 bases in between. This CDR3 is 13 amino acids long. TEMRA cells underwent FACS enrichment and CD8+ and CD4+ T cells underwent negative isolation.

Sequencing was performed on CD4+ T cells from PBMCs. This clonotype originated in a human donor in good health. This sequence joins TRBV18 and TRBJ2-5; no reliable D call. The CDR3 coding sequence is TGTGCCAGCTCACGATCTAGCCAAGAGACCCAGTACTTC. It is translated as CASSRSSQETQYF. Complete variable domain (other parts from reference TRBV18 and TRBJ2-5): NAGVMQNPRHLVRRRGQEARLRCSPMKGHSHVYWYRQLPEEGLKFMVYLQKENIIDESGMPKERFSAEFPKEGPSILRIQQVVRGDSAAYFCASSRSSQETQYFGPGTRLLVL.